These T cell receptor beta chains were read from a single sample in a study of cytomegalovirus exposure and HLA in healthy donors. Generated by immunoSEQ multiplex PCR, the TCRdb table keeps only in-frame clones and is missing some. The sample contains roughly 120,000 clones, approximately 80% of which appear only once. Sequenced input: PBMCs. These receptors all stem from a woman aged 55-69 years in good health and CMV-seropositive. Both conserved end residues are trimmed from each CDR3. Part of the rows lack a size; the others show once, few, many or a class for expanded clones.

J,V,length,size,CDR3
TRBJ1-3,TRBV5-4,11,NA,ASNLAFGNTIY
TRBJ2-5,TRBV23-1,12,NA,ASSLSGEGKTQY
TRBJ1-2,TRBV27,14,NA,ASSTSGALSNYGYT
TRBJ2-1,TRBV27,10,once,ASSTGSVEQF
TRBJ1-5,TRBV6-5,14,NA,ASSYDSRYSNQPQH
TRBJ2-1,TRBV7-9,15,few,ASSLDWARDSYNEQF
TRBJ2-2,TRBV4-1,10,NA,ASSTTSGELF
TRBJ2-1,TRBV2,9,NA,ASTQYKEQF
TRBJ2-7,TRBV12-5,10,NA,ASGPGAYEQY
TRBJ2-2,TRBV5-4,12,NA,ASSLKQGGGELF
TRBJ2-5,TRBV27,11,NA,ASSLNNQETQY
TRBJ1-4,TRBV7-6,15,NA,ASSLVFPGGENEKLF
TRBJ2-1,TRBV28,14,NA,ASSNTGLAGVGEQF
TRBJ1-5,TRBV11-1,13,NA,ASSPGTGLNQPQH
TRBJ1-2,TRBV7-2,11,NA,ASSLSRNYGYT
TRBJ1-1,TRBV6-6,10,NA,ASTGMNTEAF
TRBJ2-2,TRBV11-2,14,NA,ASSLRVGLVSGELF
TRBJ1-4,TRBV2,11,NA,ASRRSTNEKLF
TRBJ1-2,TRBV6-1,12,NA,ASLYRDPVSGYT
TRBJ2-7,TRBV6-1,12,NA,ASSQTGQGYEQY
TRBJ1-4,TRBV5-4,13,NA,ASSPTVQGSEKLF
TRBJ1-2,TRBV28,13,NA,ASNLQGALGYGYT
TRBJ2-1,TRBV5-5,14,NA,ASSAVTGTTYNEQF
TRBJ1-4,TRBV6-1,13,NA,ASTHSTADEEKLF
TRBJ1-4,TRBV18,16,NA,ASSPLRPDRGINEKLF
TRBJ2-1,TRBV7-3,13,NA,ASSQDRDVWNEQF
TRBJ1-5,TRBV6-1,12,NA,ASRNSISNQPQH
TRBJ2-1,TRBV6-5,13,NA,ASSTAGAGYNEQF
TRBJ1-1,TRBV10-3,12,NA,AIKGRSGDTEAF
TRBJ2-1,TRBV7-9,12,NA,ASSLSELPYEQF